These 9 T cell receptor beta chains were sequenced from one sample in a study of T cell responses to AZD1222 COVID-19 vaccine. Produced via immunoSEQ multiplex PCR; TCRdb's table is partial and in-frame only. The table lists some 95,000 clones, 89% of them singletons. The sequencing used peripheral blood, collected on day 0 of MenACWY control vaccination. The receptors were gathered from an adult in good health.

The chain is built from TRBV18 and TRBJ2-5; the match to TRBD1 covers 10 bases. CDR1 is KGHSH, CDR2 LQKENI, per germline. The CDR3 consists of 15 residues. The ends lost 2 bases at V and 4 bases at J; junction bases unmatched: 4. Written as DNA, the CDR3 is TGTGCCAGCTCACCAGGGACAGGGGTACGAGAGACCCAGTACTTC. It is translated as CASSPGTGVRETQYF.

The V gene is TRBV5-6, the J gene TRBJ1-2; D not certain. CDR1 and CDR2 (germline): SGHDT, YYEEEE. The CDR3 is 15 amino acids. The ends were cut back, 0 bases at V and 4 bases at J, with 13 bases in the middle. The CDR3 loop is CASSLDRGNGYGYTF. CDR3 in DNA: TGTGCCAGCAGCTTGGATCGGGGAAACGGCTATGGCTACACCTTC. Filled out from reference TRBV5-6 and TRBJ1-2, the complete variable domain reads DAGVTQSPTHLIKTRGQQVTLRCSPKSGHDTVSWYQQALGQGPQFIFQYYEEEERQRGNFPDRFSGHQFPNYSSELNVNALLLGDSALYLCASSLDRGNGYGYTFGSGTRLTVV.

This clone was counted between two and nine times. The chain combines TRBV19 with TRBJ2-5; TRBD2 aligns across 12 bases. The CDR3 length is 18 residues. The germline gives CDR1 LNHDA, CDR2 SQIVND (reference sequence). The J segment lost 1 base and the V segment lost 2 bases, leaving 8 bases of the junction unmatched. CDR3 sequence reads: CASSIRWRTSGTQETQYF. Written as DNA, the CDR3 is TGTGCCAGTAGTATAAGGTGGAGGACTAGCGGGACCCAAGAGACCCAGTACTTC.

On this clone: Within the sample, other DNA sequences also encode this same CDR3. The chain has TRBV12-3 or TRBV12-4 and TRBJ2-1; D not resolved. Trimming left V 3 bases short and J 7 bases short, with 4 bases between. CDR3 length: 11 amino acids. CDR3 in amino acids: CASSFLNEQFF. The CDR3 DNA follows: TGTGCCAGCAGTTTCTTAAATGAGCAGTTCTTC.

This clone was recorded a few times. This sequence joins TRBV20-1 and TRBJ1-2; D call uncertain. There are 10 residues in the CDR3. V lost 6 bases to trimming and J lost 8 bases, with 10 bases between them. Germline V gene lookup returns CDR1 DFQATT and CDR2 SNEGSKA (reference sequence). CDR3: CSARHSGYTF. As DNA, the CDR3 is TGCAGTGCCCGCCATTCGGGCTACACCTTC.

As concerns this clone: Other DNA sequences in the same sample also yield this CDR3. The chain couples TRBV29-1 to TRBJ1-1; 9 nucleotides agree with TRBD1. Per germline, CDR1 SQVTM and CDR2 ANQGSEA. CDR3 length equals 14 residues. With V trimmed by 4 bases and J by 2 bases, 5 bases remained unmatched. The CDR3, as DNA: TGCAGCGTTGGAGACAGGGGGGGTAACACTGAAGCTTTCTTT. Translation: CSVGDRGGNTEAFF. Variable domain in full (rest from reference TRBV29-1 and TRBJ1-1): SAVISQKPSRDICQRGTSLTIQCQVDSQVTMMFWYRQQPGQSLTLIATANQGSEATYESGFVIDKFPISRPNLTFSTLTVSNMSPEDSSIYLCSVGDRGGNTEAFFGQGTRLTVV.

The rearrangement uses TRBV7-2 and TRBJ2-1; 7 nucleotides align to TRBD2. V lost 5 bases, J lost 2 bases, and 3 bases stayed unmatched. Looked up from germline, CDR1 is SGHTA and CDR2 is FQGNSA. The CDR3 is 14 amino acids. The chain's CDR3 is CASSKAGPYNEQFF. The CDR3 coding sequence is TGTGCCAGCAGCAAAGCGGGGCCCTACAATGAGCAGTTCTTC. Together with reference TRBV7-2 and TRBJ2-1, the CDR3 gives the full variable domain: GAGVSQSPSNKVTEKGKDVELRCDPISGHTALYWYRQSLGQGLEFLIYFQGNSAPDKSGLPSDRFSAERTGGSVSTLTIQRTQQEDSAVYLCASSKAGPYNEQFFGPGTRLTVL.

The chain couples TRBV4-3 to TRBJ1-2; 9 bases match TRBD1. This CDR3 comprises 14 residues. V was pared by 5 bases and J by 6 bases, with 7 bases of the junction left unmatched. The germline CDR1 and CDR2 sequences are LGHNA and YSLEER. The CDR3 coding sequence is TGCGCCAGCAGCACCCGGACAGGGGAAAATGGCTACACCTTC. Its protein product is CASSTRTGENGYTF.

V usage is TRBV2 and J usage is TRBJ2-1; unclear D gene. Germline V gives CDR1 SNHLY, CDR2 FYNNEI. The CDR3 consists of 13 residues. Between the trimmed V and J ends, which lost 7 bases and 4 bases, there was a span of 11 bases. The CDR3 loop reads CASNGVGYNEQFF. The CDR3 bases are TGTGCCAGCAATGGGGTAGGGTACAATGAGCAGTTCTTC.